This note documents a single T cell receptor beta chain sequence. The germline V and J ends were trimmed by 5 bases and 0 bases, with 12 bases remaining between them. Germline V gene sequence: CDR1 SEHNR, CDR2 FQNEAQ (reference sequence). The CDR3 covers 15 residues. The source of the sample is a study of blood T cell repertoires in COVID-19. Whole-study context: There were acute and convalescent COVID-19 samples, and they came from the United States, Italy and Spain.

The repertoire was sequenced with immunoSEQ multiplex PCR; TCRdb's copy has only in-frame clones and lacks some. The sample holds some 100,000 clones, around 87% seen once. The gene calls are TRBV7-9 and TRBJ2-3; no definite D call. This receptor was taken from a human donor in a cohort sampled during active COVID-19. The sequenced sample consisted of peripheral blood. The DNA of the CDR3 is TGTGCCAGCAGCAATTTACGAGCTAGCACAGATACGCAGTATTTT. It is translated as CASSNLRASTDTQYF.